This is a list of T cell receptor beta chains from one sample in a study of radiotherapy plus CTLA-4 blockade in lung cancer. Sequencing was performed with immunoSEQ multiplex PCR; in TCRdb, only in-frame clones are kept and a portion is missing. The sample includes about 93,000 clones, around 88% of them seen just once. Sequences were derived from peripheral blood, sampled from a patient treated with radiotherapy plus ipilimumab. These receptors all stem from a human donor with non-small cell lung cancer that progressed on radiotherapy plus ipilimumab. Both conserved end residues are part of each CDR3. Fields, in order: J gene, D gene, V gene, CDR3 protein. D genes are given only for firm matches.

>TRBJ1-5|-|TRBV5-5
CASSLETINQPQHF
>TRBJ1-2|-|TRBV19
CASRGLGNYGYTF
>TRBJ2-1|-|TRBV6-1
CASSSGSPNEQFF
>TRBJ2-2|-|TRBV5-1
CASSSTGFTGELFF
>TRBJ1-3|-|TRBV6-1
CASSESWLQAWGGNTIYF
>TRBJ2-2|TRBD1|TRBV9
CASSATGGAGGELFF
>TRBJ2-3|-|TRBV7-7
CASSSNSIDTQYF
>TRBJ1-2|-|TRBV11-2
CASSLDSQKPYGYTF
>TRBJ2-1|TRBD2|TRBV5-1
CASSLTPGTSGTIVQFF
>TRBJ2-2|TRBD2|TRBV18
CASSPVTGLAGLFTGELFF
>TRBJ2-7|TRBD2|TRBV19
CASSIGREATFEQYF
>TRBJ1-2|-|TRBV19
CASSIEAKYGYTF
>TRBJ1-2|-|TRBV27
CASRPGPGRTYYGYTF
>TRBJ1-2|-|TRBV19
CASSIDWGVDGYTF
>TRBJ1-1|-|TRBV7-9
CASSLEGFEAFF
>TRBJ1-4|TRBD1|TRBV2
CASSDSDRGWEKLFF
>TRBJ2-3|-|TRBV18
CASSPYTGTRALDTQYF
>TRBJ2-6|-|TRBV14
CASRKGGDQGANVLTF
>TRBJ1-3|-|TRBV5-6
CASSFGPGTGNTIYF
>TRBJ2-1|-|TRBV5-5
CAALGRGKKQFF
>TRBJ2-5|-|TRBV4-1
CASSQARQVTQETQYF
>TRBJ1-4|TRBD1|TRBV7-9
CASSLADRGDEKLFF
>TRBJ2-3|TRBD2|TRBV5-1
CASSRSNGRGADTQYF
>TRBJ1-4|TRBD1|TRBV5-5
CASSFSGQGTNEKLFF
>TRBJ2-7|-|TRBV5-5
CASSRPGLLEQYF
>TRBJ2-3|TRBD2|TRBV29-1
CSVEGLAGVADTQYF
>TRBJ2-1|-|TRBV6-5
CASTSQGIIRNEQFF
>TRBJ2-3|TRBD1|TRBV30
CAWRQGDTQYF
>TRBJ1-1|TRBD1|TRBV2
CASSRQGIEAFF
>TRBJ2-1|-|TRBV5-1
CASSNDRRPYNEQFF
>TRBJ2-2|-|TRBV10-3
CAISESPGVDAGELFF
>TRBJ1-1|-|TRBV6-5
CASSSETTGGAFF
>TRBJ1-1|-|TRBV7-9
CASTIRGSDMNTEAFF
>TRBJ1-1|-|TRBV5-1
CASSLGAGNTEAFF
>TRBJ2-7|-|TRBV18
CASSPQGWEQYF
>TRBJ1-4|-|TRBV5-6
CASSLRWDAKAKLFF
>TRBJ2-1|TRBD2|TRBV5-4
CASSSRPMTSGRAGEQFF
>TRBJ2-3|TRBD1|TRBV5-8
CASSWEDRGGADTQYF
>TRBJ1-1|-|TRBV19
CASSIDGGEAFF
>TRBJ2-5|-|TRBV7-8
CASSPTPVRVQETQYF
>TRBJ1-2|-|TRBV7-2
CASSPPGTLAGNYGYTF
>TRBJ1-1|-|TRBV2
CASSDFRDGHEAFF
>TRBJ2-7|-|TRBV11-2
CASKRAASYEQYF
>TRBJ1-2|-|TRBV2
CASMGAPNYGYTF
>TRBJ2-7|TRBD1|TRBV19
CASSLNRGHSYEQYF
>TRBJ2-7|TRBD1|TRBV11-2
CASSLRLGQVNYEQYF
>TRBJ1-1|-|TRBV5-1
CASSSTGNSEAFF
>TRBJ2-7|-|TRBV25-1
CASSEYQGSYEQYF
>TRBJ1-2|-|TRBV9
CASSGGSVYGYTF
>TRBJ1-1|TRBD1|TRBV2
CASSVDRGSEAFF
>TRBJ2-1|TRBD2|TRBV11-2
CASSLDRQAGDEQFF
>TRBJ2-6|TRBD2|TRBV6-4
CASSDYPGRAGANVLTF
>TRBJ2-5|-|TRBV4-1
CASSQDPPPTRLEAQYF
>TRBJ1-3|-|TRBV6-1
CASYQKSGNTIYF
>TRBJ2-1|-|TRBV7-9
CASSLGQHNEQFF
>TRBJ2-1|-|TRBV5-1
CASSVGNAYNEQFF
>TRBJ1-1|-|TRBV19
CASSISATKGTEAFF
>TRBJ2-5|-|TRBV28
CASRSDSQETQYF
>TRBJ2-1|TRBD2|TRBV25-1
CASSLGTTSYNEQFF